This T cell receptor (beta chain) was identified during a study of shared clonotypes between healthy human individuals. Study details: A donor's plate count was three for CD4 naive and three for CD4 memory; CD8 naive had two and CD8 memory one.

Study-level points and caveats: Rarefaction curves obtained for sorted subsets showed sequencing incomplete despite large depth. An effect of sequencing depth on clonotype sharing among donors was expected.

In regard to this clone: Antigen unknown.

CD45RO negativity and positive selection for CCR7 defined naive CD8 cells, a population that excluded terminally differentiated effector memory CD45RA+ cells. The germline CDR1 and CDR2 sequences are SEHNR and FQNEAQ (reference sequence). This CDR3 has 16 amino acids. V lost 0 bases to trimming and J lost 2 bases, with 14 bases between them. Clones were read by immunoSEQ multiplex PCR, and TCRdb kept only the in-frame ones, dropping some. The repertoire includes 630,000 or so clones, roughly 98% of them detected once, and 0.3% to 0.35% sits in the top ten. This clonotype originated in a man between 25 and 39 years old in good health. V is TRBV7-9 and J is TRBJ2-7; D ambiguous. The specimen sequenced was naive CD8+ T cells sorted from blood. CDR3 sequence (DNA): TGTGCCAGCAGCTTAGCCCAGTCCCATGTCCCCTACGAGCAGTACTTC. Encoded protein: CASSLAQSHVPYEQYF.